The TCR beta chain described here comes from a study of molecular identifiers for immune sequencing clone quantification. Broader study findings: Jurkat TCR RNA from one cell was spiked into about a million naive cells, and it was reportedly detectable there. In CMV-specific effectors, clones above 20 copies held over 97% of molecules; naive, under 1%.

V was clipped by 5 bases and J by 2 bases, with 16 bases between them. This CDR3 has 16 residues. Germline CDR1 is PRHDT and CDR2 is FYEKMQ (reference sequence). This clonotype was picked up a small number of times. Its antigen is currently unknown. The authors sorted naive CD8 T cells as CD8+CD4-CCR7+CD45RA+. Previously published methods and listed TCR primers were used for the bulk TCR libraries. Using its own MiXCR run on the PCR reads, TCRdb lists one record per CDR3 protein. The data hold hundreds of thousands of distinct CDR3 sequences, with about a fifth observed a single time. The chain joins TRBV13 to TRBJ2-4; a possible D gene is TRBD2 (5 bases). This clonotype originated in a human donor in good health. Some libraries in this study had Jurkat cell RNA spiked in. Sequencing was performed on naive CD8+ T cells from blood, with Jurkat cell RNA spiked in. Documented subset: FACS-sorted CD8+CD4-CCR7+CD45RA+ naive T cells. CDR3 sequence (DNA): TGTGCCAGCAGCCTCCAAATTAGGAGGTCCAAAAACATTCAGTACTTC. Translation: CASSLQIRRSKNIQYF.